Below, 17 T cell receptor beta chains from the same sample are listed, as sequenced in a study of OX40 agonist ivuxolimab in advanced cancers. Produced via immunoSEQ multiplex PCR; TCRdb's table is partial and in-frame only. Of roughly 47,000 clones in the sample, 89% were seen once. The sample in question was CD4+ or CD8+ T cells sorted from blood, obtained in a trial of the OX40 agonist ivuxolimab. These receptors were collected from an adult with an advanced solid tumor such as melanoma, head and neck, liver or kidney cancer.

The chain combines TRBV29-1 with TRBJ1-1; 7 bases are a match to TRBD1. With V trimmed by 7 bases and J by 2 bases, 4 bases remained unmatched. Germline V gene data show CDR1 as SQVTM and CDR2 as ANQGSEA. CDR3 size: 12 residues. The DNA of the CDR3 is TGCAGCGGAACAGGGGTAAACACTGAAGCTTTCTTT. It specifies CSGTGVNTEAFF.

The CDR3 sequence is CASSPGSGRQGRSTDTQYF. The DNA for the CDR3 is TGTGCCAGCAGCCCCGGTTCCGGACGGCAGGGAAGGAGCACAGATACGCAGTATTTT. The chain employs TRBV11-3 and TRBJ2-3; D is possibly TRBD1 (5 bases). Germline loops: CDR1 SGHNT, CDR2 YENEEA. Deletions cut 5 bases from V and 0 bases from J, with 24 bases between. The CDR3 has 19 residues.

CDR3 protein: CASSQELAGGGYNEQFF. The CDR3 DNA reads TGCGCCAGCAGCCAAGAACTAGCGGGAGGGGGCTACAATGAGCAGTTCTTC. The chain uses TRBV4-3 and TRBJ2-1, with 13 positions matching TRBD2. The germline gives CDR1 LGHNA, CDR2 YSLEER. V gave up 0 bases and J gave up 3 bases; unmatched junction bases: 2. The CDR3 loop spans 17 amino acids.

The chain joins TRBV4-2 to TRBJ1-1, with D possibly being TRBD1 (5 bases). CDR3 size: 12 residues. Between the trimmed V and J ends, which lost 4 bases and 7 bases, there was a span of 10 bases. Germline loops: CDR1 LGHNA, CDR2 YNFKEQ. This CDR3 is CASSPGAVEAFF. The DNA of the CDR3 is TGTGCCAGCAGCCCCGGGGCAGTTGAAGCTTTCTTT.

V is TRBV27 and J is TRBJ2-3; 11 bases are shared with TRBD2. V dropped 5 bases and J dropped 4; count of bases not matched to a gene: 5. CDR1 and CDR2 from the germline V gene are MNHEY and SMNVEV (reference sequence). This CDR3 spans 15 amino acids. CDR3 in amino acids: CASSPTSGRPDTQYF. The DNA for the CDR3 is TGTGCCAGCAGTCCCACTAGCGGGAGACCAGATACGCAGTATTTT.

This clone was detected a few times. This chain joins TRBV5-6 and TRBJ1-1; no reliable D call. V was clipped by 0 bases and J by 0 bases, with 15 bases between them. Germline CDR1 is SGHDT and CDR2 is YYEEEE. The CDR3 consists of 17 residues. CDR3 residues: CASSLGGGIQLNTEAFF. The CDR3 DNA sequence: TGTGCCAGCAGCTTGGGGGGAGGGATACAATTGAACACTGAAGCTTTCTTT.

This chain connects TRBV2 to TRBJ2-5, with TRBD1 identical over 10 bases. The CDR3 is 16 amino acids. The germline V gene encodes CDR1 SNHLY and CDR2 FYNNEI. Losses at the gene ends were 5 bases for V and 3 bases for J; bases not matched to a gene: 9. CDR3 amino acids: CASSTQGGTGEETQYF. CDR3 in DNA: TGTGCCAGCAGTACCCAAGGTGGGACAGGGGAAGAGACCCAGTACTTC.

The chain recombines TRBV7-2 with TRBJ2-7; possible D gene TRBD2, 5 bases. V gave up 5 bases and J gave up 0 bases, with 14 bases separating them. In germline, CDR1 is SGHTA, CDR2 FQGNSA. The CDR3 runs to 15 residues. CDR3 DNA: TGTGCCAGCAGCGGAGCGGACGGAAGCTCCTACGAGCAGTACTTC. This translates into CASSGADGSSYEQYF.

The rearrangement uses TRBV4-3 and TRBJ2-1, with 11 bases lining up with TRBD2. This CDR3 comprises 18 residues. With V trimmed by 0 bases and J by 12 bases, 16 bases remained unmatched. Germline V CDR1 and CDR2: LGHNA, YSLEER. CDR3 sequence reads: CASSQDNLLVAGGPGQFF. The CDR3 nucleotides read TGCGCCAGCAGCCAAGATAACCTGCTAGTAGCGGGGGGGCCTGGGCAGTTCTTC.

The rearrangement links TRBV6-5 to TRBJ2-7, with TRBD1 matching over 8 bases. This CDR3 has 15 amino acids. CDR1 MNHEY and CDR2 SVGAGI come from the germline V gene. The J segment lost 5 bases and the V segment lost 5 bases, leaving 11 bases of the junction unmatched. CDR3 sequence (DNA): TGTGCCAGCAGTCCATCCCTACCGGACAGGGACGAGCAGTACTTC. Protein product: CASSPSLPDRDEQYF.

The chain employs TRBV19 and TRBJ1-1; D unclear. Trimming removed 5 bases from V and 0 bases from J, with 13 bases in between. This CDR3 has 15 amino acids. The V gene's germline CDR1 is LNHDA and CDR2 SQIVND (reference sequence). DNA of the CDR3: TGTGCCAGTAGTCTAACAATACAGCTGAACACTGAAGCTTTCTTT. This sequence encodes CASSLTIQLNTEAFF.

The chain is built from TRBV30 and TRBJ1-1, with TRBD1 matching over 10 bases. V shed 1 base and J 3 bases; nucleotides not matched to a gene: 2. CDR3 length equals 14 residues. Germline V gene lookup returns CDR1 GTSNPN and CDR2 SVGIG (reference sequence). Here the CDR3 DNA reads TGTGCCTGGAGTGGGGGGACAGGGGACACTGAAGCTTTCTTT. Amino acids: CAWSGGTGDTEAFF.

The J gene is TRBJ2-3, the V gene TRBV13; 8 positions match TRBD1. The junction had 8 bases not matched to a gene; V was cut back by 4 bases and J by 2 bases. The length of the CDR3 is 16 residues. The V gene's germline CDR1 is PRHDT and CDR2 FYEKMQ (reference sequence). CDR3 sequence: CASSWGSTGVTDTQYF. DNA for the CDR3: TGTGCCAGCAGCTGGGGCTCGACAGGGGTCACAGATACGCAGTATTTT.

Only one count was recorded for this clone. The CDR3 nucleotides read TGTGCCTGGAGTGTGGACAGGGGCTATACTGAAGCTTTCTTT. This sequence encodes CAWSVDRGYTEAFF. The chain joins TRBV30 to TRBJ1-1; 9 positions match TRBD1. Trimming at V came to 0 bases and at J to 5 bases, leaving 4 bases not matched to a gene. Germline V gene lookup returns CDR1 GTSNPN and CDR2 SVGIG (reference sequence). The CDR3 is 14 amino acids.

This clone appeared once. The chain carries TRBV5-6 and TRBJ1-2; 8 nucleotides agree with TRBD1. Germline assignment: CDR1 SGHDT and CDR2 YYEEEE. The CDR3 is made up of 13 amino acids. V lost 9 bases, J lost 3 bases, and 7 bases stayed unmatched. This CDR3 is CATRAGGDYGYTF. The CDR3 coding sequence is TGTGCCACTAGGGCAGGGGGCGACTATGGCTACACCTTC.

V is TRBV27 and J is TRBJ2-5, with no clear D. Germline assignment: CDR1 MNHEY and CDR2 SMNVEV (reference sequence). V was pared by 1 base and J by 0 bases, with 6 bases between. The CDR3 sequence is 14 residues long. CDR3 in DNA: TGTGCCAGCAGTTTATTCGGATACCAAGAGACCCAGTACTTC. This gives the protein CASSLFGYQETQYF.

The rearrangement uses TRBV4-3 and TRBJ2-5, with D uncertain. In germline, CDR1 is LGHNA, CDR2 YSLEER. This CDR3 comprises 16 residues. Between the trimmed V and J ends, which lost 0 bases and 3 bases, there was a span of 14 bases. In DNA, the CDR3 is TGCGCCAGCAGCCAAGATCGCCTCGTAATTAAAGAGACCCAGTACTTC. Amino acids: CASSQDRLVIKETQYF.